This TCR beta chain was profiled in a study of regulatory T cells in long-lasting Graves disease. Arm-PCR with iRepertoire HTBI primers amplified the CDR3 regions for these TCR beta libraries. One entry per CDR3 protein results from TCRdb running MiXCR on the multiplex PCR reads. The sample includes under 450,000 distinct CDR3 sequences, about a quarter of them seen just once. Germline assignment: CDR1 SGHRS and CDR2 YFSETQ. This CDR3 has 16 amino acids. With V trimmed by 3 bases and J by 5 bases, 8 bases remained unmatched. Described time point: persistent/refractory GD, antithyroid drugs over 5 years with positive TRAb. With RNA extracted from PBMCs as input, the TCR library was made.

This TCR came from a female donor with Graves disease. The sample consisted of peripheral blood mononuclear cells (PBMCs), taken when the disease was refractory, from a patient treated with antithyroid drugs. The chain carries TRBV5-1 and TRBJ1-1; 12 bases are shared with TRBD1. In nucleotides, the CDR3 is TGCGCCAGCAGCTCGGGACAGGGGGCGCGGGGGACTGAAGCTTTCTTT. This sequence encodes CASSSGQGARGTEAFF.